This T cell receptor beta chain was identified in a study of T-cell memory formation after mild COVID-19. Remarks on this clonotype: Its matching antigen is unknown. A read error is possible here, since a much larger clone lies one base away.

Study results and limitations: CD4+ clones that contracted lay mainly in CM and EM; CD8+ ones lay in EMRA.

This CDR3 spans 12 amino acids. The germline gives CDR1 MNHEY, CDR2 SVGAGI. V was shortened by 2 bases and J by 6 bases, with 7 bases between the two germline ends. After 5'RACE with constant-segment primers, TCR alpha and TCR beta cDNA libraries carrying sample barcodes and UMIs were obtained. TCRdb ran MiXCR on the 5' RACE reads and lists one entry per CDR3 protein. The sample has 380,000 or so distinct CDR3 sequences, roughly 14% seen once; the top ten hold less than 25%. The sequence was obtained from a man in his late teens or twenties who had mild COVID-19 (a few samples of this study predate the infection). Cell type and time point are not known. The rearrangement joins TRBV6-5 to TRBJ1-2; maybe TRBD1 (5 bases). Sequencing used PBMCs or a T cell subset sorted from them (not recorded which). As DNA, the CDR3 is TGTGCCAGCAGTTACAGGGGCCATGGCTACACCTTC. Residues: CASSYRGHGYTF.